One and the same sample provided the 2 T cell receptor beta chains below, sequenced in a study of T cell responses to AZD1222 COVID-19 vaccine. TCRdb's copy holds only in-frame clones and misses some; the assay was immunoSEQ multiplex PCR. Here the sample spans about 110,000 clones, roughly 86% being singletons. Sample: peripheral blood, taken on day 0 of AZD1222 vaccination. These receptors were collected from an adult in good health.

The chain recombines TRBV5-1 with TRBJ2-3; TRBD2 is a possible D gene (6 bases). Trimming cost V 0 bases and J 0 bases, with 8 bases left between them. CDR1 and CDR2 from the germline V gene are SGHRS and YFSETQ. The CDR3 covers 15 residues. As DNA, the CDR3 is TGCGCCAGCAGCTTGGGGCGGGGTAGCACAGATACGCAGTATTTT. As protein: CASSLGRGSTDTQYF. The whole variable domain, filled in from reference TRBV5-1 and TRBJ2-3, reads KAGVTQTPRYLIKTRGQQVTLSCSPISGHRSVSWYQQTPGQGLQFLFEYFSETQRNKGNFPGRFSGRQFSNSRSEMNVSTLELGDSALYLCASSLGRGSTDTQYFGPGTRLTVL.

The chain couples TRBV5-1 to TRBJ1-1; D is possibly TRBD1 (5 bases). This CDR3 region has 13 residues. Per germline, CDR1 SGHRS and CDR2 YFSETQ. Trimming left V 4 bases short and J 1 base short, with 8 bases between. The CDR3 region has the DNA TGCGCCAGCAGCCCTGGACAGAACACTGAAGCTTTCTTT. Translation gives CASSPGQNTEAFF.